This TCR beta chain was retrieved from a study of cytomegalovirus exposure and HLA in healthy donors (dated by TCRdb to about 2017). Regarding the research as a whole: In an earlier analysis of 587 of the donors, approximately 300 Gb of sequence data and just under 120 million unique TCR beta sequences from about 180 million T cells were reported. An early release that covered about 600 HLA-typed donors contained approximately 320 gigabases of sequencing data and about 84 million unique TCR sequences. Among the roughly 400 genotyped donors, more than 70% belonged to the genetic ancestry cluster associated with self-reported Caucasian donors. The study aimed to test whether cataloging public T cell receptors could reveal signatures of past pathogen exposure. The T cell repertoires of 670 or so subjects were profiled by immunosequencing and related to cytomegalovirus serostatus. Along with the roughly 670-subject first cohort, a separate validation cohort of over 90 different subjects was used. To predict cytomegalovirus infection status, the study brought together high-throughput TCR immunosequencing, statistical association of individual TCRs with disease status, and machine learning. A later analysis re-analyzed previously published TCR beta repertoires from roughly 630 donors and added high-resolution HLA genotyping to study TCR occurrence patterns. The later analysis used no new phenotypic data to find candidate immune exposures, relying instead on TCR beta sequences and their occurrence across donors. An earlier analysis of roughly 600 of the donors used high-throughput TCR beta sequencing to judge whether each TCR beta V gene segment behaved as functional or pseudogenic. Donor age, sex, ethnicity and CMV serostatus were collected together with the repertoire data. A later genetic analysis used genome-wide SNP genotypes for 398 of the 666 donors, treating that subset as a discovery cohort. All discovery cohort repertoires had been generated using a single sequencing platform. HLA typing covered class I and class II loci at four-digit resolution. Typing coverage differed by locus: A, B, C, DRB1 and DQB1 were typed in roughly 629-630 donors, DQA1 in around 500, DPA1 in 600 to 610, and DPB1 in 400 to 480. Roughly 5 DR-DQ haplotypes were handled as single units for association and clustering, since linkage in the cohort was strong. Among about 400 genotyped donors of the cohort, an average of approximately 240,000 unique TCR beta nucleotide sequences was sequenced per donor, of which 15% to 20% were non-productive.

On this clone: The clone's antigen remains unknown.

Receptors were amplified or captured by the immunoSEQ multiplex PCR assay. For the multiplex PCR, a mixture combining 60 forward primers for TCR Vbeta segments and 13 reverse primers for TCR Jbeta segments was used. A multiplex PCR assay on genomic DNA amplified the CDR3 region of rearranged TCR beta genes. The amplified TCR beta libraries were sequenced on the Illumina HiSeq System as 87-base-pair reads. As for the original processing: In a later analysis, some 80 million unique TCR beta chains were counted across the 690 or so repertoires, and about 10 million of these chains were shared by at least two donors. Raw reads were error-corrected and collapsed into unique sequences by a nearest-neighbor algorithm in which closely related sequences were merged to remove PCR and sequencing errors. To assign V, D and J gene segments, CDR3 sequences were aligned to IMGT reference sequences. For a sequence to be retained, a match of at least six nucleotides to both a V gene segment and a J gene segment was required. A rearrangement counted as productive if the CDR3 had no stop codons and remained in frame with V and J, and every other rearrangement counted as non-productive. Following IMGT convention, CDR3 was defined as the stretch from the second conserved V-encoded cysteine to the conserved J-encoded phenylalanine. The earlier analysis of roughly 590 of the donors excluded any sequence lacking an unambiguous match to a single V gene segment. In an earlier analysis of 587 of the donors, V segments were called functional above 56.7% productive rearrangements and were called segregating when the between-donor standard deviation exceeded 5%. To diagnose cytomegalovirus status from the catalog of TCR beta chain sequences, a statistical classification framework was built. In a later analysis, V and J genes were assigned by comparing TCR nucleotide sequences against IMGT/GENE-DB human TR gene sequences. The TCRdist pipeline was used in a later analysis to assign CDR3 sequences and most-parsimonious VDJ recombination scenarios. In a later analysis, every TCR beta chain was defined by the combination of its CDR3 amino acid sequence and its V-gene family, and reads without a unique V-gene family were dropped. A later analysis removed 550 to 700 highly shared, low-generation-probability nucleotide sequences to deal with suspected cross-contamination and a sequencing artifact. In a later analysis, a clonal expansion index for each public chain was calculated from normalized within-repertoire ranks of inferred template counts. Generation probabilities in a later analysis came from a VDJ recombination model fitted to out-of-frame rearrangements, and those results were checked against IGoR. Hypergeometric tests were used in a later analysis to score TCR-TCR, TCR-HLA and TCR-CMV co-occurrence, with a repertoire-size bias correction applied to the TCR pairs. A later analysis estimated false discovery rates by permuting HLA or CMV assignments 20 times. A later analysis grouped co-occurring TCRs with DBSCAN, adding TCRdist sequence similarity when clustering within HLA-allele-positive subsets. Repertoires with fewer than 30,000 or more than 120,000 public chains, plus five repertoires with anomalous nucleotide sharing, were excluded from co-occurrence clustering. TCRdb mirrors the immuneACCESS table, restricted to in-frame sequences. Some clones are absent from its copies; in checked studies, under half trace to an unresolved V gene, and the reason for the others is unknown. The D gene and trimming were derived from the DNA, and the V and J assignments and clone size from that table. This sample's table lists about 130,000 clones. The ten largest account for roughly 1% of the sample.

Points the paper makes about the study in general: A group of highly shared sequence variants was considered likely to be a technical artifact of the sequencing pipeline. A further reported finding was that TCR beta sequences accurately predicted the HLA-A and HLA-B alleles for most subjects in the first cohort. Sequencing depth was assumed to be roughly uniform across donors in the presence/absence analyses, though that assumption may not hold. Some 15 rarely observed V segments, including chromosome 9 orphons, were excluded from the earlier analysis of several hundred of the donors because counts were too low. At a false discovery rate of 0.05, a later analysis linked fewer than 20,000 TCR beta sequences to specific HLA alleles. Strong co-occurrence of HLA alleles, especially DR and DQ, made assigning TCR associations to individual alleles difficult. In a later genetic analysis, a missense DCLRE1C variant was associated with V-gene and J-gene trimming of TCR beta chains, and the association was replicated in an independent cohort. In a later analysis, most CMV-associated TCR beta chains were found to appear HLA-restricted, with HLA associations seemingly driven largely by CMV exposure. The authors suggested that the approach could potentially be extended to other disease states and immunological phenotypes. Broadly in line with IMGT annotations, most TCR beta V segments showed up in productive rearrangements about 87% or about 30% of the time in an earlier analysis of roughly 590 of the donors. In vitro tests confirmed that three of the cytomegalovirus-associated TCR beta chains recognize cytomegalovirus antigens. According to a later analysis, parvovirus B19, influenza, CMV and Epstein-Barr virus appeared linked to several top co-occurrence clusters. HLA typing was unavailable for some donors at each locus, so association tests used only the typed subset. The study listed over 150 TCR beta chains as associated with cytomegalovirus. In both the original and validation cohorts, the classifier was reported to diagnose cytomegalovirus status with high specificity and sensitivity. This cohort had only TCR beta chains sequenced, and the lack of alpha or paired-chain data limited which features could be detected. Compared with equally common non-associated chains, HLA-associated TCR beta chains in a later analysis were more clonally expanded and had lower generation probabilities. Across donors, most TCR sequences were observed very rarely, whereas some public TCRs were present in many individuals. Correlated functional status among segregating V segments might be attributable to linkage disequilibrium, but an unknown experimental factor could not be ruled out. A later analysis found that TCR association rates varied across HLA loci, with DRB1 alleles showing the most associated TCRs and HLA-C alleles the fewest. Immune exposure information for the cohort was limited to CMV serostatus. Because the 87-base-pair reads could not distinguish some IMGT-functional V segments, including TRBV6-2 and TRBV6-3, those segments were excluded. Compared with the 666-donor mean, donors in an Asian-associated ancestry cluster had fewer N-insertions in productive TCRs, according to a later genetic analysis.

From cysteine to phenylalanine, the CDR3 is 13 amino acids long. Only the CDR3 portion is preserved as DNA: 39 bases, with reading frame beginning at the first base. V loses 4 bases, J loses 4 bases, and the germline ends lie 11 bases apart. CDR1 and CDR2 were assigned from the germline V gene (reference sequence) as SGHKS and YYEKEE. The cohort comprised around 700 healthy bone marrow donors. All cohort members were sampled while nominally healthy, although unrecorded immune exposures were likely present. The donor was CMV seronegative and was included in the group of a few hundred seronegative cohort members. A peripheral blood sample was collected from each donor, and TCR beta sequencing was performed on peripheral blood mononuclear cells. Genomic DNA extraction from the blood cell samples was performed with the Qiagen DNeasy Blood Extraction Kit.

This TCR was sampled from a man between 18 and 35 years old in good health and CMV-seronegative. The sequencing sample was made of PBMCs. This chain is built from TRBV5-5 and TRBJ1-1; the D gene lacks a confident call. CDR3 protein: CASSLWSGTEAFF. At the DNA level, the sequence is TGTGCCAGCAGCCTGTGGTCCGGCACTGAAGCTTTCTTT.